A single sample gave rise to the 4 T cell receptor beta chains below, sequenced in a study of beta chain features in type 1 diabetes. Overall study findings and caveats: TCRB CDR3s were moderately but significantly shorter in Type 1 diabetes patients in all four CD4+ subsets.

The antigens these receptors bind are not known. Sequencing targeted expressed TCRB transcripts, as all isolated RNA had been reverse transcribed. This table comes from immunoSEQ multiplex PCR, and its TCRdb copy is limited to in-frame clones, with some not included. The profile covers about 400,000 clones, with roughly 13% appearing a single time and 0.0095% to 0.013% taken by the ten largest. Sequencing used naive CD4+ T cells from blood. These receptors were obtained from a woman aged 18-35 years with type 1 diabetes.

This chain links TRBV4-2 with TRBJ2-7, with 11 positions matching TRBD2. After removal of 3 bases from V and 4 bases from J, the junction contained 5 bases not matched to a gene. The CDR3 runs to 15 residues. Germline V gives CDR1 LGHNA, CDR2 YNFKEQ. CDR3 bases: TGTGCCAGCAGCCACCCAACTAGCGGGAGTTACGAGCAGTACTTC. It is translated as CASSHPTSGSYEQYF.

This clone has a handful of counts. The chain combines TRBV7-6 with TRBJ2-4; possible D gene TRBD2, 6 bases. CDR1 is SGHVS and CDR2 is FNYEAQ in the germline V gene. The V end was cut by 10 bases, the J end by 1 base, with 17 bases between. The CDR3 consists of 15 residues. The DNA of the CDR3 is TGTGCCACATGGGGGGTGCGGGACGCCAAAAACATTCAGTACTTC. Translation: CATWGVRDAKNIQYF.

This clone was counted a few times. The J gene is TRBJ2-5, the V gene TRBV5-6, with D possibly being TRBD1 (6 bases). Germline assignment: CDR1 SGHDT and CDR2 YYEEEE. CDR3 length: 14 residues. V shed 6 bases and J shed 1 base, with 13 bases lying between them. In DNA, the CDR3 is TGTGCCAGCACCCGACAGGACTTCCAAGAGACCCAGTACTTC. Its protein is CASTRQDFQETQYF.

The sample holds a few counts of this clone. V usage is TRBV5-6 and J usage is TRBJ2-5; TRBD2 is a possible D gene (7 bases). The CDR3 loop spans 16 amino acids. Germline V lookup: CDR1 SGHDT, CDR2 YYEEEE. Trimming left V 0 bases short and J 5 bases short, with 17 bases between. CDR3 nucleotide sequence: TGTGCCAGCAGCTTGGCCCTGGCAGGGAGGGGGGAGACCCAGTACTTC. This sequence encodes CASSLALAGRGETQYF.